This TCR beta chain was identified during a study of blood T cell repertoires in COVID-19. On the study more broadly: T cells, B-cell-depleted T cells, or PBMCs supplied cDNA or gDNA.

Here immunoSEQ multiplex PCR was the method, and the copy in TCRdb shows in-frame clones only, minus some. Of 250,000 to 300,000 clones detected, around 84% appear once; the ten largest clones hold roughly 6.7%. Researchers sorted participants into cohorts using their self-reported clinical history. Exposed participants came across a COVID-19 case within 2 weeks before study entry. The sequence came from a woman aged 45-60 years who had been exposed to COVID-19. Source material: PBMCs or T cells enriched from blood (not recorded which).

The DNA of the CDR3 is TGTGCCAGCAGCTCAGACAGGGCGGGCAATGAGCAGTTCTTC. This gives the protein CASSSDRAGNEQFF. The chain has TRBV7-9 and TRBJ2-1, with TRBD1 matching over 7 bases. J gave up 6 bases and V 4 bases, and 6 bases lay outside the gene matches. Germline lookup yields CDR1 SEHNR and CDR2 FQNEAQ (reference sequence). The CDR3 has 14 amino acids.